This T cell receptor beta chain was recorded in a study of identifying expanded T cells in peripheral blood. Collection occurred without any documented infections or immune events in donors. Sequencing was performed with immunoSEQ multiplex PCR; in TCRdb, only in-frame clones are kept and a portion is missing. Here the sample spans some 93,000 clones, over 75% being singletons. The CDR3 loop spans 14 amino acids. Germline lookup yields CDR1 SQVTM and CDR2 ANQGSEA. This clonotype was sampled from a person aged 18 to 70 in good health. The gene calls are TRBV29-1 and TRBJ2-1; the D gene could be TRBD1 or TRBD2 (5 bases each). The sequencing sample was made of blood. The CDR3 here is CGSGTLSSYNEQFF. CDR3 in DNA: TGCGGCTCCGGGACCCTGAGCTCCTACAATGAGCAGTTCTTC.